Following are 20 T cell receptor beta chains from one sample sequenced in a study of metastatic and nonmetastatic thyroid tumors (dated by TCRdb to 2019 to 2021). The method was PCR. Sequencing was performed on an Illumina HiSeq 4000. TCRdb reprocessing: public reads trimmed at Q25 with fastp, clones called with MiXCR, in-frame beta chains kept. The sample includes tens of thousands of clones, with roughly 13% observed a single time. The ten largest clones take up 11% of the sample. No patient had received any treatment before thyroid surgery. Material: blood. Every receptor here comes from a female donor with papillary thyroid cancer or a benign thyroid nodule (not recorded which). Some clones in this sample may be carry-over from other donors' samples.

The sample holds a few counts of this clone. The rearrangement links TRBV19 to TRBJ2-1; no clear D. The CDR3 length is 13 residues. CDR1 is LNHDA, CDR2 SQIVND, per germline (reference sequence). Trimming stripped 4 bases from V and 4 bases from J, with 8 bases between. The CDR3 nucleotides are TGTGCCAGTAGTAGGGCCAGATACAATGAGCAGTTCTTC. Its translation: CASSRARYNEQFF.

Of note for this clone: The junction departs from the called germline gene at one end, perhaps through a read error. The chain has TRBV6-1 and TRBJ2-1; D remains unclear. This CDR3 contains 16 residues. Germline CDR1 reads MNHNS; CDR2 reads SASEGT. The CDR3 region is CANSEVRVNSYNEQFF. CDR3 nucleotide sequence: TGTGCCAACAGTGAAGTGCGCGTAAACTCCTACAATGAGCAGTTCTTC.

This clone was recorded many times. V gene TRBV20-1 combines with J gene TRBJ2-5; 8 nucleotides agree with TRBD1. The V segment lost 4 bases and the J segment 7 bases; nucleotides outside the gene matches: 8. The CDR3 sequence is 13 residues long. The germline gives CDR1 DFQATT, CDR2 SNEGSKA (reference sequence). CDR3 DNA: TGCAGTGCTAATGAGGACAGGGAACGGACCCAGTACTTC. Its protein product is CSANEDRERTQYF.

This clone was seen repeatedly, ten times or more. The V gene is TRBV28, the J gene TRBJ2-7; 10 nucleotides line up with TRBD1. The CDR3 runs to 15 residues. Trimming removed 2 bases from V and 4 bases from J; junction bases left unmatched: 5. Germline values: CDR1 MDHEN, CDR2 SYDVKM. The CDR3 DNA reads as TGTGCCAGCAGTTTAGAGGGACAGGGGTTATACGAGCAGTACTTC. Protein product: CASSLEGQGLYEQYF.

This clone was recorded many times. The V and J genes are TRBV2 and TRBJ2-1; TRBD1 matches 11 bases. Germline CDR1 is SNHLY and CDR2 is FYNNEI. CDR3 length: 15 residues. The ends lost 6 bases at V and 4 bases at J; junction bases unmatched: 5. The CDR3 nucleotides read TGTGCCAGCAGGGCGGGACAGGGGGGATACAATGAGCAGTTCTTC. Protein: CASRAGQGGYNEQFF.

This clone has just a few counts. The CDR3 region has the DNA TGTGCCAGCAGTAAACAGGGGAATGAGCAGTTCTTC. It yields the protein CASSKQGNEQFF. This chain links TRBV6-1 with TRBJ2-1; 7 bases align to TRBD1. J lost 7 bases, V lost 5 bases, and 2 bases had no gene match. The length of the CDR3 is 12 residues. Germline CDR1 reads MNHNS; CDR2 reads SASEGT.

In its sample, this clone was seen a few times. The rearrangement joins TRBV28 to TRBJ2-7; the match to TRBD2 covers 15 bases. Germline assignment: CDR1 MDHEN and CDR2 SYDVKM. After removal of 7 bases from V and 5 bases from J, the junction contained 9 bases not matched to a gene. The CDR3 is 16 residues long. The CDR3 coding sequence is TGTGCCAGCACCCCCGGACTAGCGGGAGGGGGGGACGAGCAGTACTTC. Translation: CASTPGLAGGGDEQYF.

This clone was seen repeatedly, ten times or more. The V gene is TRBV6-2 or TRBV6-3, the J gene TRBJ2-1; D may be TRBD2 (6 bases). V was clipped by 2 bases and J by 4 bases, with 12 bases between them. This CDR3 is 15 amino acids long. Germline V gives CDR1 MNHEY, CDR2 SVGEGT. The CDR3 here is CASSYGGARYNEQFF. CDR3 sequence (DNA): TGTGCCAGCAGTTACGGCGGGGCGCGGTACAATGAGCAGTTCTTC.

This clone showed up many times. The chain combines TRBV30 with TRBJ2-1; possibly TRBD2 for D (5 bases). This CDR3 spans 15 amino acids. Between the trimmed V and J ends, which lost 3 bases and 5 bases, there was a span of 17 bases. Germline V CDR1 and CDR2: GTSNPN, SVGIG (reference sequence). In DNA, the CDR3 is TGTGCCTGGAGGGCCGTGAGCGGATTTAACAATGAGCAGTTCTTC. This sequence encodes CAWRAVSGFNNEQFF.

Of note for this clone: The sample contains more than one DNA sequence encoding this CDR3. The CDR3 nucleotides are TGCAGCGCTGAGACCGGGACAGGGGGCCTTTTACGTGCTGAGCAGTTCTTC. Its translation is CSAETGTGGLLRAEQFF. This sequence joins TRBV29-1 and TRBJ2-1; 12 nucleotides agree with TRBD1. Germline values: CDR1 SQVTM, CDR2 ANQGSEA. This CDR3 contains 17 residues. V was clipped by 7 bases and J by 9 bases; unmatched bases: 19.

This clone has a count of ten or more. The chain uses TRBV28 and TRBJ2-1; D might be TRBD1 (5 bases). Between the trimmed V and J ends, which lost 3 bases and 5 bases, there was a span of 11 bases. The CDR3 sequence is 14 residues long. The V gene's germline CDR1 is MDHEN and CDR2 SYDVKM. The DNA for the CDR3 is TGTGCCAGCAGTTTCGCAGGGATAAACAATGAGCAGTTCTTC. Translated, it gives CASSFAGINNEQFF.

Notes on this clone: This may come from a read error, since a much larger clone is one base off. This chain connects TRBV20-1 to TRBJ2-1; TRBD2 might be the D (6 bases). This CDR3 contains 14 residues. Per germline, CDR1 DFQATT and CDR2 SNEGSKA (reference sequence). CDR3 sequence reads: CSALRGGDGAEQLF. In nucleotides, the CDR3 is TGCAGTGCCCTCCGTGGCGGGGACGGCGCGGAGCAGCTCTTC.

In its sample, this clone was seen many times. The rearrangement joins TRBV19 to TRBJ2-1, with TRBD2 identical over 11 bases. CDR1 and CDR2 from the germline V gene are LNHDA and SQIVND (reference sequence). The trim removed 7 bases at V and 2 bases at J, leaving 10 bases unmatched. This CDR3 is 17 amino acids long. The CDR3 loop is CASTTAGTSGTYNEQFF. CDR3 nucleotide sequence: TGTGCCAGTACCACCGCCGGGACTAGCGGCACCTACAATGAGCAGTTCTTC. The full variable domain, rest sourced from reference TRBV19 and TRBJ2-1, is DGGITQSPKYLFRKEGQNVTLSCEQNLNHDAMYWYRQDPGQGLRLIYYSQIVNDFQKGDIAEGYSVSREKKESFPLTVTSAQKNPTAFYLCASTTAGTSGTYNEQFFGPGTRLTVL.

The CDR3 sequence is CASRDYRWQYF. The DNA for the CDR3 is TGTGCCAGCAGGGACTACCGTTGGCAGTACTTC. The gene calls are TRBV28 and TRBJ2-7; perhaps TRBD2 as D (6 bases). With 6 bases removed from V and 9 bases from J, the gap between germline ends came to 12 bases. The germline V gene has CDR1 MDHEN and CDR2 SYDVKM. The CDR3 is 11 residues long.

This clone was recorded many times. The DNA of the CDR3 is TGTGCCAGCACCACTCGGGGAGGTGGGAACACCTTC. Its protein is CASTTRGGGNTF. J is TRBJ1-2 and V is TRBV28; unclear D gene. The CDR3 loop spans 12 amino acids. The V end was cut by 7 bases, the J end by 12 bases, with 18 bases between. The germline CDR1 and CDR2 sequences are MDHEN and SYDVKM.

The chain recombines TRBV20-1 with TRBJ1-2, with D tentatively TRBD1 (5 bases). Trimming stripped 1 base from V and 3 bases from J, with 15 bases between. Per germline, CDR1 DFQATT and CDR2 SNEGSKA (reference sequence). The CDR3 spans 15 residues. CDR3 sequence reads: CSARVGQGGYYGYTF. In nucleotides, the CDR3 is TGCAGTGCTAGAGTGGGGCAGGGAGGTTACTATGGCTACACCTTC.

At least ten counts were recorded for this clone. The genes are TRBV4-2 and TRBJ2-7; the D call may be TRBD1 or TRBD2 (5 bases each). The ends were cut back, 3 bases at V and 2 bases at J, with 11 bases in the middle. CDR1 is LGHNA and CDR2 is YNFKEQ in the germline V gene. This CDR3 is 14 amino acids long. The CDR3 sequence is CASSQERGPYEQYF. CDR3 bases: TGTGCCAGCAGCCAGGAGAGGGGTCCCTACGAGCAGTACTTC.

This clone was counted ten times or more. V gene TRBV11-1 combines with J gene TRBJ2-6; 8 bases fit TRBD1. Germline CDR1 is SGHAT and CDR2 is FQDESV (reference sequence). The CDR3 runs to 17 residues. Trimming took 5 bases from V and 1 from J; bases not matched to a gene: 7. For the CDR3, the DNA is TGTGCCAGCAGCCCCTCCGACAGGGGTTCTGGGGCCAACGTCCTGACTTTC. Its protein is CASSPSDRGSGANVLTF.

This clone was seen ten or more times. The V and J genes are TRBV20-1 and TRBJ1-2; tentative D call: TRBD1 (6 bases). Germline lookup yields CDR1 DFQATT and CDR2 SNEGSKA (reference sequence). This CDR3 spans 13 amino acids. V lost 5 bases and J 2 bases, leaving 12 bases between the germline ends. In nucleotides, the CDR3 is TGCAGTGCTGGGGACACAGCGAACTATGGCTACACCTTC. As protein: CSAGDTANYGYTF.

The rearrangement uses TRBV5-6 and TRBJ2-5; D gene unclear. The CDR3 sequence is 13 residues long. From germline, CDR1 is SGHDT and CDR2 YYEEEE. Trimming stripped 4 bases from V and 5 bases from J, with 12 bases between. CDR3 protein: CASSLRSGETQYF. CDR3 nucleotides: TGTGCCAGCAGCCTACGATCCGGGGAGACCCAGTACTTC. Based on the CDR3 plus reference TRBV5-6 and TRBJ2-5, the full variable domain is DAGVTQSPTHLIKTRGQQVTLRCSPKSGHDTVSWYQQALGQGPQFIFQYYEEEERQRGNFPDRFSGHQFPNYSSELNVNALLLGDSALYLCASSLRSGETQYFGPGTRLLVL.